These 19 T cell receptor beta chains were all obtained from the same sample, sequenced in a study of cytomegalovirus exposure and HLA in healthy donors. It was with 60 Vbeta and 13 Jbeta primers that the PCR ran. Only in-frame clones appear in the TCRdb table, and some are missing; sequencing was by immunoSEQ multiplex PCR. The profile covers approximately 290,000 clones, with under 90% appearing a single time and 0.3% to 0.35% taken by the ten largest. The sample taken for sequencing was PBMCs. These receptor sequences come from a girl aged 2 to 9 in good health and CMV-seronegative.

The CDR3 DNA follows: TGTGCCAGCAGCTTGCAGCCCAGGGAAGAGACCCAGTACTTC. Encoded protein: CASSLQPREETQYF. V gene TRBV5-4 combines with J gene TRBJ2-5; TRBD1 might be the D (5 bases). Between the trimmed V and J ends, which lost 1 base and 3 bases, there was a span of 10 bases. The CDR3 is made up of 14 amino acids. CDR1 and CDR2 (germline): SGHNT, YYREEE (reference sequence).

The chain is built from TRBV7-7 and TRBJ2-5; TRBD1 aligns across 9 bases. Germline V lookup: CDR1 SSHAT, CDR2 FNYEAQ (reference sequence). Trimming took 5 bases from V and 5 from J; bases not matched to a gene: 3. The CDR3 sequence is 13 residues long. In nucleotides, the CDR3 is TGTGCCAGCAGCAGGGACAGGGCTGAGACCCAGTACTTC. This codes for CASSRDRAETQYF. Full variable domain (rest looked up from reference TRBV7-7 and TRBJ2-5): GAGVSQSPRYKVTKRGQDVTLRCDPISSHATLYWYQQALGQGPEFLTYFNYEAQPDKSGLPSDRFSAERPEGSISTLTIQRTEQRDSAMYRCASSRDRAETQYFGPGTRLLVL.

V usage is TRBV2 and J usage is TRBJ2-2; TRBD2 aligns across 10 bases. V lost 7 bases to trimming and J lost 0 bases; unmatched junction nucleotides: 11. Germline V gene lookup returns CDR1 SNHLY and CDR2 FYNNEI. The CDR3 covers 18 residues. CDR3 DNA: TGTGCCAGCATATCACGACTAGCGGGCCCATCGAACACCGGGGAGCTGTTTTTT. Its translation is CASISRLAGPSNTGELFF.

The V and J genes are TRBV19 and TRBJ1-2; D remains ambiguous. The CDR3 is 13 residues long. V was cut by 5 bases and J by 4 bases, with 11 bases left in between. Germline V gene sequence: CDR1 LNHDA, CDR2 SQIVND (reference sequence). As DNA, the CDR3 is TGTGCCAGTAGTCTGCGGGAAGCCTATGGCTACACCTTC. It codes for CASSLREAYGYTF.

The V call is TRBV11-2, the J call TRBJ1-1, with D perhaps matching TRBD1 (6 bases). The CDR3 totals 14 residues. Trimming cost V 6 bases and J 5 bases, with 16 bases left between them. The germline V gene has CDR1 SGHAT and CDR2 FQNNGV. In DNA form, the CDR3 reads TGTGCCAGCAGTATTAGGGGGAGGGGTACTGAAGCTTTCTTT. Amino acid sequence: CASSIRGRGTEAFF.

V gene TRBV27 combines with J gene TRBJ1-1, with D tentatively TRBD1 (5 bases). This CDR3 comprises 13 residues. Germline loops: CDR1 MNHEY, CDR2 SMNVEV (reference sequence). V was cut by 6 bases and J by 13 bases, with 21 bases left in between. This CDR3 reads CASSRRDYLKVFF. The DNA of the CDR3 is TGTGCCAGCAGCCGCCGGGACTACCTAAAGGTTTTCTTT.

Comment on this clone: This specimen includes other DNA sequences encoding the same CDR3. The V call is TRBV9, the J call TRBJ2-1; 8 bases align to TRBD1. In germline, CDR1 is SGDLS, CDR2 YYNGEE. The CDR3 is made up of 16 amino acids. J gave up 0 bases and V 4 bases, and 6 bases lay outside the gene matches. The DNA for the CDR3 is TGTGCCAGCAGCCTGACAGGGGACAGCTCCTACAATGAGCAGTTCTTC. It translates to CASSLTGDSSYNEQFF.

This clone appeared a single time. V usage is TRBV19 and J usage is TRBJ1-1; 8 bases line up with TRBD1. Unmatched junction bases numbered 8, after V lost 6 bases and J lost 5 bases. The CDR3 is 14 amino acids. Germline V gives CDR1 LNHDA, CDR2 SQIVND (reference sequence). The CDR3 protein is CASSRGQGGTEAFF. As DNA, the CDR3 is TGTGCCAGTAGCCGCGGACAGGGAGGGACTGAAGCTTTCTTT.

The chain uses TRBV10-3 and TRBJ1-6; D unclear. From germline, CDR1 is ENHRY and CDR2 SYGVKD. Trimming left V 6 bases short and J 5 bases short, with 8 bases between. The CDR3 loop spans 13 amino acids. CDR3 sequence: CAISDNHNSPLHF. The CDR3 DNA follows: TGTGCCATCAGCGACAACCATAATTCACCCCTCCACTTT.

This clone was seen just once. The chain is built from TRBV6-1 and TRBJ2-2; the D is unclear. The CDR3 runs to 12 residues. Germline lookup yields CDR1 MNHNS and CDR2 SASEGT. The ends were cut back, 11 bases at V and 1 base at J, with 8 bases in the middle. The CDR3 here is CAGSGNTGELFF. The CDR3 DNA is TGTGCCGGCTCGGGGAACACCGGGGAGCTGTTTTTT.

The chain carries TRBV5-1 and TRBJ1-1; TRBD1 matches 8 bases. CDR3 length: 15 residues. Germline V gives CDR1 SGHRS, CDR2 YFSETQ. Trimming at V came to 0 bases and at J to 5 bases, leaving 6 bases not matched to a gene. DNA for the CDR3: TGCGCCAGCAGCTTGGTCGTCAGGGGGCGAACTGAAGCTTTCTTT. This sequence encodes CASSLVVRGRTEAFF.

This chain links TRBV5-4 with TRBJ2-5, with 7 bases matching TRBD2. Germline values: CDR1 SGHNT, CDR2 YYREEE (reference sequence). Trimming at V came to 0 bases and at J to 4 bases, leaving 6 bases not matched to a gene. This CDR3 spans 15 amino acids. CDR3 amino acids: CASSLVGGGGETQYF. CDR3 sequence (DNA): TGTGCCAGCAGCTTGGTGGGGGGGGGAGGAGAGACCCAGTACTTC.

CDR3 region: CASSFSTGPPVETQYF. CDR3 nucleotides: TGTGCCAGCAGCTTTTCGACAGGGCCGCCCGTGGAGACCCAGTACTTC. The chain recombines TRBV27 with TRBJ2-5; TRBD1 matches 7 bases. The CDR3 contains 16 residues. CDR1 is MNHEY and CDR2 is SMNVEV in the germline V gene (reference sequence). V lost 6 bases and J lost 5; bases outside the gene matches: 15.

The CDR3 DNA follows: TGTGCCAGCAGCCTAGCGGGAAAGCAGTTCTTC. It translates to CASSLAGKQFF. This sequence joins TRBV6-6 and TRBJ2-1, with 9 nucleotides matching TRBD2. The CDR3 runs to 11 residues. The germline V gene has CDR1 MNHNY and CDR2 SVGAGI (reference sequence). The trim removed 6 bases at V and 11 bases at J, leaving 2 bases unmatched.

The chain uses TRBV6-5 and TRBJ2-7; the match to TRBD1 covers 7 bases. CDR1 is MNHEY and CDR2 is SVGAGI in the germline V gene. The CDR3 covers 13 residues. Unmatched junction bases numbered 7, after V lost 6 bases and J lost 5 bases. The CDR3 DNA reads as TGTGCCAGCAGCCGACAGGGTCTGGACGAGCAGTACTTC. It codes for CASSRQGLDEQYF.

The rearrangement joins TRBV28 to TRBJ1-2; 9 bases line up with TRBD1. V trimming: 4 bases; J trimming: 0 bases; junction bases outside the gene matches: 3. Per the germline V gene, CDR1 is MDHEN and CDR2 is SYDVKM. The CDR3 has 15 residues. CDR3: CASSSGQGTNYGYTF. In nucleotides, the CDR3 is TGTGCCAGCAGTTCCGGACAGGGGACTAACTATGGCTACACCTTC.

This chain connects TRBV29-1 to TRBJ2-1, with 9 bases fitting TRBD2. J was trimmed by 5 bases and V by 4 bases; bases with no gene match: 6. This CDR3 has 14 amino acids. CDR1 is SQVTM and CDR2 is ANQGSEA in the germline V gene. The CDR3 sequence: CSVVSSGINNEQFF. The CDR3 nucleotides are TGCAGCGTTGTCTCTAGCGGGATTAACAATGAGCAGTTCTTC.

This chain joins TRBV6-5 and TRBJ2-1; 7 bases are shared with TRBD1. The CDR3 covers 13 residues. The ends lost 6 bases at V and 4 bases at J; junction bases unmatched: 3. The germline gives CDR1 MNHEY, CDR2 SVGAGI. The CDR3 loop reads CASRRQGYNEQFF. As DNA, the CDR3 is TGTGCCAGCAGGCGACAGGGATACAATGAGCAGTTCTTC.

J is TRBJ1-1 and V is TRBV19; D is undetermined. The CDR3 has 13 amino acids. Deletions cut 3 bases from V and 1 base from J, with 6 bases between. Per the germline V gene, CDR1 is LNHDA and CDR2 is SQIVND (reference sequence). CDR3 region: CASSIYRNTEAFF. The DNA of the CDR3 is TGTGCCAGTAGTATCTACCGGAACACTGAAGCTTTCTTT.